These 27 T cell receptor beta chains originate from one sample sequenced in a study of OX40 agonist ivuxolimab in advanced cancers. TCRdb keeps only in-frame clones here, not all; method: immunoSEQ multiplex PCR. The repertoire includes tens of thousands of clones, around 85% of them detected once, and approximately 13% sits in the top ten. The input for sequencing was CD4+ or CD8+ T cells sorted from blood, taken in a trial of the OX40 agonist ivuxolimab. The receptors were sampled from an adult with an advanced solid tumor such as melanoma, head and neck, liver or kidney cancer.

The table lists this clone with a few counts. The chain is built from TRBV30 and TRBJ2-1, with TRBD2 matching 8 bases. CDR1 GTSNPN and CDR2 SVGIG come from the germline V gene (reference sequence). This CDR3 comprises 14 residues. The trim removed 4 bases at V and 4 bases at J, leaving 6 bases unmatched. The CDR3 region has the DNA TGTGCCTGGATTTCGGGAGGGGATTACAATGAGCAGTTCTTC. Translating it yields CAWISGGDYNEQFF. Complete variable domain (other parts from reference TRBV30 and TRBJ2-1): SQTIHQWPATLVQPVGSPLSLECTVEGTSNPNLYWYRQAAGRGLQLLFYSVGIGQISSEVPQNLSASRPQDRQFILSSKKLLLSDSGFYLCAWISGGDYNEQFFGPGTRLTVL.

The rearrangement joins TRBV28 to TRBJ1-1, with D perhaps matching TRBD1 (6 bases). The CDR3 consists of 14 residues. V was shortened by 7 bases and J by 4 bases, with 16 bases between the two germline ends. Germline V gene sequence: CDR1 MDHEN, CDR2 SYDVKM. CDR3 in DNA: TGTGCCAGCATCGAAAGGGGGGGCCGCACTGAAGCTTTCTTT. This translates into CASIERGGRTEAFF. The entire variable domain, with the rest obtained from reference TRBV28 and TRBJ1-1, is as follows: DVKVTQSSRYLVKRTGEKVFLECVQDMDHENMFWYRQDPGLGLRLIYFSYDVKMKEKGDIPEGYSVSREKKERFSLILESASTNQTSMYLCASIERGGRTEAFFGQGTRLTVV.

The V gene is TRBV7-6, the J gene TRBJ2-7; tentative D call: TRBD2 (6 bases). The germline V and J ends were trimmed by 2 bases and 4 bases, with 6 bases remaining between them. CDR1 is SGHVS and CDR2 is FNYEAQ in the germline V gene. This CDR3 spans 12 amino acids. CDR3 DNA sequence: TGTGCCAGCAGCTTACGGGAGTACGAGCAGTACTTC. As protein: CASSLREYEQYF.

The chain carries TRBV2 and TRBJ2-2; D call uncertain. Germline lookup yields CDR1 SNHLY and CDR2 FYNNEI. This CDR3 comprises 17 residues. Trimming left V 5 bases short and J 5 bases short, with 21 bases between. The DNA for the CDR3 is TGTGCCAGCAGTCGCACGTCCGGGTCTCCGGAGACCGGGGAGCTGTTTTTT. Amino acids: CASSRTSGSPETGELFF.

This clone occurred once. This chain connects TRBV7-9 to TRBJ1-1; 12 bases are a match to TRBD1. Germline assignment: CDR1 SEHNR and CDR2 FQNEAQ (reference sequence). The V segment lost 2 bases and the J segment 7 bases; nucleotides outside the gene matches: 11. The CDR3 spans 17 residues. The CDR3 region is CASSLNSGTGGKGEAFF. The CDR3, as DNA: TGTGCCAGCAGCTTAAACTCAGGGACAGGGGGCAAGGGTGAAGCTTTCTTT.

Regarding this clone: A read error may account for a junction end that differs from germline. This chain connects TRBV28 to TRBJ1-2, with D possibly TRBD1 on 5 matching bases. CDR1 is MDHEN, CDR2 SYDVKM, per germline. CDR3 length equals 15 residues. The CDR3 DNA reads as TGTGCGAGCAGGGAGCCACAGACTACCAACTATGGCTACACCTTC. Its protein product is CASREPQTTNYGYTF.

This chain joins TRBV5-4 and TRBJ2-3; D is ambiguous. The V end was cut by 4 bases, the J end by 6 bases, with 15 bases between. The CDR3 length is 14 residues. The germline gives CDR1 SGHNT, CDR2 YYREEE (reference sequence). Here the CDR3 reads CASSPEVGRDTQYF. The CDR3 coding sequence is TGTGCCAGCAGCCCCGAGGTAGGGCGGGATACGCAGTATTTT.

The chain links TRBV6-6 to TRBJ1-5, with 7 bases that match TRBD1. The CDR3 has 15 amino acids. CDR1 is MNHNY, CDR2 SVGAGI, per germline (reference sequence). Trimming cost V 4 bases and J 0 bases; bases outside gene matches: 3. The CDR3 DNA sequence: TGTGCCAGCAGTTTCCGGGACAGTAGCAATCAGCCCCAGCATTTT. It yields the protein CASSFRDSSNQPQHF.

The CDR3 reads CASSVGPSGSTHGELFF. CDR3 bases: TGTGCCAGCAGCGTAGGGCCTAGCGGGAGTACCCACGGGGAGCTGTTTTTT. This chain joins TRBV9 and TRBJ2-2, with 10 bases aligning to TRBD2. This CDR3 comprises 17 residues. Trimming cost V 0 bases and J 7 bases; bases outside gene matches: 9. Germline V gene lookup returns CDR1 SGDLS and CDR2 YYNGEE. Drawing the rest from reference TRBV9 and TRBJ2-2, the complete variable domain is DSGVTQTPKHLITATGQRVTLRCSPRSGDLSVYWYQQSLDQGLQFLIQYYNGEERAKGNILERFSAQQFPDLHSELNLSSLELGDSALYFCASSVGPSGSTHGELFFGEGSRLTVL.

V gene TRBV7-3 combines with J gene TRBJ2-2; 10 bases match TRBD1. This CDR3 comprises 17 residues. CDR1 and CDR2 (germline): SGHTA, FQGTGA. J lost 4 bases, V lost 5 bases, and 10 bases had no gene match. The CDR3 here is CASSHRQGAVSTGELFF. CDR3 coding DNA: TGTGCCAGCAGCCATAGACAGGGGGCAGTTAGCACCGGGGAGCTGTTTTTT.

This clone was recorded a few times. V and J are TRBV6-5 and TRBJ1-5; D is unresolved. Germline V gives CDR1 MNHEY, CDR2 SVGAGI. The V end lost 4 bases, the J end lost 2 bases, and 15 bases lay between the germline ends. The CDR3 extends over 16 amino acids. The CDR3 loop is CASSSLYTPGNQPQHF. CDR3 DNA: TGTGCCAGCAGTTCCCTTTATACCCCGGGCAATCAGCCCCAGCATTTT.

This rearrangement joins TRBV5-8 to TRBJ1-2; weak D call: TRBD1 (5 bases). The CDR3 covers 11 residues. CDR1 is SGHTS and CDR2 is YDEGEE in the germline V gene. Trimming removed 4 bases at V and 7 bases at J, with 8 bases between. CDR3 DNA: TGTGCCAGCAGCGGCGGGGGTGGCTACACCTTC. Translation: CASSGGGGYTF.

V is TRBV20-1 and J is TRBJ2-7; D is possibly TRBD2 (5 bases). Germline CDR1 reads DFQATT; CDR2 reads SNEGSKA (reference sequence). There are 10 residues in the CDR3. Trimming left V 6 bases short and J 7 bases short, with 10 bases between. In DNA form, the CDR3 reads TGCAGTGCCGGGATGGGGGAGCAGTACTTC. Amino acids: CSAGMGEQYF.

J is TRBJ2-1 and V is TRBV5-4; D not resolved. The CDR3 is 13 amino acids. Germline V gives CDR1 SGHNT, CDR2 YYREEE (reference sequence). The V gene lost 4 bases and the J gene lost 6 bases, with 11 bases spanning the gap. For the CDR3, the DNA is TGTGCCAGCAGCCCACTGGCCGGCAATGAGCAGTTCTTC. Translation gives CASSPLAGNEQFF.

V and J are TRBV6-5 and TRBJ2-3; the D gene is possibly TRBD2 (5 bases). Germline V gene data show CDR1 as MNHEY and CDR2 as SVGAGI. The CDR3 runs 15 residues. Trimming removed 0 bases from V and 2 bases from J, with 9 bases in between. CDR3 in DNA: TGTGCCAGCAGTTACTCCGCGAGGGCCACAGATACGCAGTATTTT. Amino acids: CASSYSARATDTQYF.

The V gene is TRBV7-2, the J gene TRBJ1-6; D is uncertain. The V end lost 5 bases, the J end lost 10 bases, and 15 bases lay between the germline ends. This CDR3 comprises 14 residues. In germline, CDR1 is SGHTA, CDR2 FQGNSA. The chain's CDR3 is CASSPAGGFSPLHF. Written as DNA, the CDR3 is TGTGCCAGCAGCCCCGCGGGAGGGTTCTCACCCCTCCACTTT.

This rearrangement joins TRBV6-1 to TRBJ2-1, with 11 bases identical to TRBD2. Per the germline V gene, CDR1 is MNHNS and CDR2 is SASEGT. CDR3 length: 17 amino acids. Trimming took 2 bases from V and 9 from J; bases not matched to a gene: 12. The CDR3 protein is CASSERLELAGVGEQFF. CDR3 nucleotide sequence: TGTGCCAGCAGTGAACGGTTGGAACTAGCGGGAGTCGGTGAGCAGTTCTTC.

This clone was detected only a few times. The rearrangement joins TRBV4-2 to TRBJ1-4; 12 bases fit TRBD1. Germline V gives CDR1 LGHNA, CDR2 YNFKEQ. The CDR3 runs to 18 residues. Trimming removed 0 bases from V and 7 bases from J; junction bases left unmatched: 9. CDR3 sequence: CASSQEGTGGLSFEKLFF. The CDR3 nucleotides read TGTGCCAGCAGCCAAGAAGGGACAGGGGGCTTATCTTTTGAAAAACTGTTTTTT.

The genes are TRBV18 and TRBJ1-1, with a tentative D call TRBD1 (5 bases). The length of the CDR3 is 15 residues. From germline, CDR1 is KGHSH and CDR2 LQKENI. V lost 6 bases and J 4 bases, leaving 18 bases between the germline ends. This CDR3 reads CASSALDKGRTEAFF. The CDR3 DNA follows: TGTGCCAGCTCCGCCTTGGACAAGGGTCGCACTGAAGCTTTCTTT.

The chain recombines TRBV5-1 with TRBJ2-1; 14 nucleotides match TRBD2. The trim removed 4 bases at V and 9 bases at J, leaving 12 bases unmatched. CDR1 is SGHRS and CDR2 is YFSETQ in the germline V gene. The CDR3 has 17 amino acids. DNA of the CDR3: TGCGCCAGCAGCGGGAGATCGGGACTAGCGGGAGCAGGTGAGCAGTTCTTC. Amino acids: CASSGRSGLAGAGEQFF. The full variable domain, with the rest looked up from reference TRBV5-1 and TRBJ2-1, is KAGVTQTPRYLIKTRGQQVTLSCSPISGHRSVSWYQQTPGQGLQFLFEYFSETQRNKGNFPGRFSGRQFSNSRSEMNVSTLELGDSALYLCASSGRSGLAGAGEQFFGPGTRLTVL.

This chain links TRBV7-8 with TRBJ1-3, with TRBD1 matching over 7 bases. This CDR3 is built from 16 residues. The J segment lost 2 bases and the V segment lost 4 bases, leaving 8 bases of the junction unmatched. CDR1 is SGHVS, CDR2 FQNEAQ, per germline. The CDR3, as DNA: TGTGCCAGCAGCTCGTATGGGACAGTAACTGGAAACACCATATATTTT. Amino acid sequence: CASSSYGTVTGNTIYF.

The genes are TRBV7-6 and TRBJ2-1; 14 positions match TRBD2. CDR3 length: 14 amino acids. The V segment lost 5 bases and the J segment 9 bases; nucleotides outside the gene matches: 3. Germline V gives CDR1 SGHVS, CDR2 FNYEAQ. CDR3 region: CASSGTSGRGEQFF. CDR3 nucleotides: TGTGCCAGCAGCGGGACTAGCGGGAGAGGTGAGCAGTTCTTC. Full variable domain (outside the CDR3, taken from reference TRBV7-6 and TRBJ2-1): GAGVSQSPRYKVTKRGQDVALRCDPISGHVSLYWYRQALGQGPEFLTYFNYEAQQDKSGLPNDRFSAERPEGSISTLTIQRTEQRDSAMYRCASSGTSGRGEQFFGPGTRLTVL.

The chain couples TRBV19 to TRBJ2-2, with 10 bases that match TRBD1. The CDR3 runs 15 residues. The ends lost 3 bases at V and 7 bases at J; junction bases unmatched: 5. From germline, CDR1 is LNHDA and CDR2 SQIVND (reference sequence). CDR3 loop: CASSIYRDRGGELFF. CDR3 nucleotides: TGTGCCAGTAGTATCTACCGGGACAGGGGCGGGGAGCTGTTTTTT. The whole variable domain, filled in from reference TRBV19 and TRBJ2-2, reads DGGITQSPKYLFRKEGQNVTLSCEQNLNHDAMYWYRQDPGQGLRLIYYSQIVNDFQKGDIAEGYSVSREKKESFPLTVTSAQKNPTAFYLCASSIYRDRGGELFFGEGSRLTVL.

About this clone: This sample includes further DNA sequences coding for the same CDR3. The V gene is TRBV11-2, the J gene TRBJ1-1; D remains unclear. CDR1 SGHAT and CDR2 FQNNGV come from the germline V gene. The V end was cut by 1 base, the J end by 0 bases, with 3 bases between. The CDR3 covers 13 residues. The CDR3 sequence is CASSLGMNTEAFF. The DNA for the CDR3 is TGTGCCAGCAGCTTAGGGATGAACACTGAAGCTTTCTTT.

The chain is built from TRBV4-1 and TRBJ2-5; 14 positions agree with TRBD2. The CDR3 loop spans 19 amino acids. The trim removed 0 bases at V and 4 bases at J, leaving 10 bases unmatched. Germline lookup yields CDR1 MGHRA and CDR2 YSYEKL. The CDR3 region has the DNA TGCGCCAGCAGCCAAGATAGCCGGGGGACTAGCGGGAGTGGAGAGACCCAGTACTTC. It codes for CASSQDSRGTSGSGETQYF.

This chain uses TRBV10-3 with TRBJ2-1; tentatively, D is TRBD2 (6 bases). Trimming left V 2 bases short and J 2 bases short, with 13 bases between. The CDR3 spans 16 residues. The germline gives CDR1 ENHRY, CDR2 SYGVKD. CDR3 in DNA: TGTGCCATCAGTGAGGGAGGGACCGAGACCTACAATGAGCAGTTCTTC. Translation gives CAISEGGTETYNEQFF.

The chain uses TRBV5-5 and TRBJ1-2, with 11 bases identical to TRBD1. Germline CDR1 reads SGHKS; CDR2 reads YYEKEE (reference sequence). The CDR3 length is 18 residues. After removal of 4 bases from V and 4 bases from J, the junction contained 15 bases not matched to a gene. DNA of the CDR3: TGTGCCAGCAGCCCGACCGGACAGGGGGCGCGGAGTGTCTATGGCTACACCTTC. Translating gives CASSPTGQGARSVYGYTF.